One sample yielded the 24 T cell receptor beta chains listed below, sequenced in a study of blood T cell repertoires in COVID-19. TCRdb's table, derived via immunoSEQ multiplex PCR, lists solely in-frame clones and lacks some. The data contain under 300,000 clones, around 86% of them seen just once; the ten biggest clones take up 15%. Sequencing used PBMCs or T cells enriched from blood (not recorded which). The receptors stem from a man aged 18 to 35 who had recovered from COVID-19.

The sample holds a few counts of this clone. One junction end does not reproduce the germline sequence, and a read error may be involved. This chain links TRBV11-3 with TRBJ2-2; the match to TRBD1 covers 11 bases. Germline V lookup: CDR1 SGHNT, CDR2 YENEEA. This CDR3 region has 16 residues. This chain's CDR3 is CASSLRGQGEHRGAVF. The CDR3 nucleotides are TGTGCCAGCAGCTTGAGGGGACAGGGGGAACACCGGGGAGCTGTTTTT.

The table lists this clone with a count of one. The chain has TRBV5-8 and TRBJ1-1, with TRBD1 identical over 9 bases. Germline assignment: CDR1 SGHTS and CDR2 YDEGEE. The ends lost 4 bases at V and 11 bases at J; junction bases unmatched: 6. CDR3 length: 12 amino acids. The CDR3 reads CASSGTGLLAFF. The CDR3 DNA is TGTGCCAGCAGCGGGACAGGGCTCTTGGCTTTCTTT. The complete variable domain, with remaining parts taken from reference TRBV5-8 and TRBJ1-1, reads EAGVTQSPTHLIKTRGQQATLRCSPISGHTSVYWYQQALGLGLQFLLWYDEGEERNRGNFPPRFSGRQFPNYSSELNVNALELEDSALYLCASSGTGLLAFFGQGTRLTVV.

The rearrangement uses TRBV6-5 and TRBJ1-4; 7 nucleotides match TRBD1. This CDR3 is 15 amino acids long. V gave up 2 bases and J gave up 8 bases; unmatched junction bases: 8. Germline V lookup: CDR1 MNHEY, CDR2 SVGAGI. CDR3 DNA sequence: TGTGCCAGCAGTTACAGGGGACAGTCGGGGGAAAAACTGTTTTTT. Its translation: CASSYRGQSGEKLFF.

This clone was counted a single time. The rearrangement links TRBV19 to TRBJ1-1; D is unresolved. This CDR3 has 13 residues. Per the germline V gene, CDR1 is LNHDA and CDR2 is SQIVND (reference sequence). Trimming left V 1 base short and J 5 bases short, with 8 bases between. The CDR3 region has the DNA TGTGCCAGTAGTATAGGCCGGGGTACTGAAGCTTTCTTT. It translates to CASSIGRGTEAFF. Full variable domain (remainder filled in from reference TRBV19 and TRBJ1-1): DGGITQSPKYLFRKEGQNVTLSCEQNLNHDAMYWYRQDPGQGLRLIYYSQIVNDFQKGDIAEGYSVSREKKESFPLTVTSAQKNPTAFYLCASSIGRGTEAFFGQGTRLTVV.

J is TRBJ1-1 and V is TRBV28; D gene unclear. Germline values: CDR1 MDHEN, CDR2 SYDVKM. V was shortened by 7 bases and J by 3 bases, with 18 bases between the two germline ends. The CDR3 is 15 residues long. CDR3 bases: TGTGCCAGCAAATTTTTAGCGCGGATGGACACTGAAGCTTTCTTT. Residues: CASKFLARMDTEAFF.

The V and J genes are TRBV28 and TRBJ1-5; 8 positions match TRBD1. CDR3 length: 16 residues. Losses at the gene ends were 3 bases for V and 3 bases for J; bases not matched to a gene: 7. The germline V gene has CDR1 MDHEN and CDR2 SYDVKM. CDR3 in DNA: TGTGCCAGCAGTTTCTCGAGACAGGGGTACAATCAGCCCCAGCATTTT. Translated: CASSFSRQGYNQPQHF.

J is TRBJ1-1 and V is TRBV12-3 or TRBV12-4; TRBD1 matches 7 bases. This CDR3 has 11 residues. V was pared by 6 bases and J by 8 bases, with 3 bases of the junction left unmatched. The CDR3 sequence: CASRGTAEAFF. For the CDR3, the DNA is TGTGCCAGCAGGGGGACAGCCGAAGCTTTCTTT.

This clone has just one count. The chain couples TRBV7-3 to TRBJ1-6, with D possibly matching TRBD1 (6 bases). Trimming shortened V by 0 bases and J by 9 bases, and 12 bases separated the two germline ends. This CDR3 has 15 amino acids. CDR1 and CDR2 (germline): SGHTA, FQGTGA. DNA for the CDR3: TGTGCCAGCAGCTTAACGCAGGCGGGGGCTTCACCCCTCCACTTT. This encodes CASSLTQAGASPLHF.

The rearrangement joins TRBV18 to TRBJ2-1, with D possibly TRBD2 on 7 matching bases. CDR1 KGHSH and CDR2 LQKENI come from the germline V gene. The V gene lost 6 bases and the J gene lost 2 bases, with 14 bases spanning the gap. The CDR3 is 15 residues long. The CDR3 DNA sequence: TGTGCCAGCTCGGCTCGGGGGGACACCTACAATGAGCAGTTCTTC. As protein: CASSARGDTYNEQFF.

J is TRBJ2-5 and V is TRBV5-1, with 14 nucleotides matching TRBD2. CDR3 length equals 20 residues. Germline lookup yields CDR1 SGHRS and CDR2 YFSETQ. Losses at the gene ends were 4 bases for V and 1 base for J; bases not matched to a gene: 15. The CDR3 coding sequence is TGCGCCAGCAGCCCCCCCTCGGGGACTAGCGGGGGAGCGTCCCAAGAGACCCAGTACTTC. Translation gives CASSPPSGTSGGASQETQYF.

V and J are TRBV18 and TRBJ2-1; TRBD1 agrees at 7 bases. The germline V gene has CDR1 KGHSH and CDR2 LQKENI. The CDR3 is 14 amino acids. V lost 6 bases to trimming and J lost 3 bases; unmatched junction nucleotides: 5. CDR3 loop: CASSETGVYNEQFF. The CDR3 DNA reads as TGTGCCAGCTCGGAAACAGGGGTCTACAATGAGCAGTTCTTC.

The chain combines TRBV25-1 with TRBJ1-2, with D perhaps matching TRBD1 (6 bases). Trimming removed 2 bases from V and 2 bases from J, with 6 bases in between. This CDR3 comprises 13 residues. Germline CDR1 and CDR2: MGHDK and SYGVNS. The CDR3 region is CASSEQGNYGYTF. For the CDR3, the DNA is TGTGCCAGCAGTGAACAGGGGAACTATGGCTACACCTTC.

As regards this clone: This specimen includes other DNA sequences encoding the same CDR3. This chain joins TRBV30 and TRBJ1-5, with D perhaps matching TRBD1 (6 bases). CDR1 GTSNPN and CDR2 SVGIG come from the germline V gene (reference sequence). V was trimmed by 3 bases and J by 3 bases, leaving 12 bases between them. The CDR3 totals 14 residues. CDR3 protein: CAWSTGTSNQPQHF. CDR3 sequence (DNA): TGTGCCTGGAGCACAGGGACGTCCAATCAGCCCCAGCATTTT.

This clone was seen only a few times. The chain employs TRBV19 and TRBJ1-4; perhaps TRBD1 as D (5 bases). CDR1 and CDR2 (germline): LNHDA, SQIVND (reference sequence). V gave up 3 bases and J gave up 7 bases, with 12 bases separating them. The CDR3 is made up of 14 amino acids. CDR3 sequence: CASSMRGGGEKLFF. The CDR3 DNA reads TGTGCCAGTAGTATGAGGGGAGGTGGTGAAAAACTGTTTTTT.

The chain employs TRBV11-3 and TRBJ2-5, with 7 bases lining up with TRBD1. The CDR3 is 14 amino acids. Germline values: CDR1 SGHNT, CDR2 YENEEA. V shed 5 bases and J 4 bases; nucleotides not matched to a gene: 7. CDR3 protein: CASSLMDRLETQYF. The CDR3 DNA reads TGTGCCAGCAGCCTTATGGACAGGCTAGAGACCCAGTACTTC.

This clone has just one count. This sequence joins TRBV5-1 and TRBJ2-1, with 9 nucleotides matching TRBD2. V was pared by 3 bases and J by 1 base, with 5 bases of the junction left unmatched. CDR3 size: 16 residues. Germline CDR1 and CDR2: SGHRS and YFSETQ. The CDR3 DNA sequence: TGCGCCAGCAGCTCTCTAGCGGGGAGTTCCTACAATGAGCAGTTCTTC. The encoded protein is CASSSLAGSSYNEQFF.

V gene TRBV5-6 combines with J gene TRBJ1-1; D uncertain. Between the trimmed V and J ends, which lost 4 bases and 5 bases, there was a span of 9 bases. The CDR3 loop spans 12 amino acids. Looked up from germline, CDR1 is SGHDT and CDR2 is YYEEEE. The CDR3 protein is CASSADGTEAFF. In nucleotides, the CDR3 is TGTGCCAGCAGCGCCGACGGGACTGAAGCTTTCTTT.

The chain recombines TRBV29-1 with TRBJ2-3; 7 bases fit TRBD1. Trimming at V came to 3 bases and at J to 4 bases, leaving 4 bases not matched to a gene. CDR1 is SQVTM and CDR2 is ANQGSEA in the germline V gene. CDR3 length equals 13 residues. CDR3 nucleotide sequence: TGCAGCGTTGAGAAAGGGGGCGCAGATACGCAGTATTTT. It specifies CSVEKGGADTQYF.

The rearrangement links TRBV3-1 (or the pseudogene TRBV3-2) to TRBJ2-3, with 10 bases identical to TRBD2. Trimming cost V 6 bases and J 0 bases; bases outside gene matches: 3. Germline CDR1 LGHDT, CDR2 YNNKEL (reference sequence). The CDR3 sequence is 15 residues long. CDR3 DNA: TGTGCCAGCAGACCTAGCGGGGGCAGCACAGATACGCAGTATTTT. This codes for CASRPSGGSTDTQYF.

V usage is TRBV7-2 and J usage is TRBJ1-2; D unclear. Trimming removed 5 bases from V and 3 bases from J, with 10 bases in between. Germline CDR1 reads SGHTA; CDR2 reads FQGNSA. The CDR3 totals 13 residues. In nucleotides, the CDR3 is TGTGCCAGCAGCGCTCGGTCGGACTATGGCTACACCTTC. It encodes CASSARSDYGYTF.

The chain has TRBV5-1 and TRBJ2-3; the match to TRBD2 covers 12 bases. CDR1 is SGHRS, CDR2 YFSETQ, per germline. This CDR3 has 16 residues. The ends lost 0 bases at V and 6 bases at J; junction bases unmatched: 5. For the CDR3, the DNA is TGCGCCAGCAGCTTGGGTTCTAGCGGGGGGGTGGATACGCAGTATTTT. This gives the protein CASSLGSSGGVDTQYF.

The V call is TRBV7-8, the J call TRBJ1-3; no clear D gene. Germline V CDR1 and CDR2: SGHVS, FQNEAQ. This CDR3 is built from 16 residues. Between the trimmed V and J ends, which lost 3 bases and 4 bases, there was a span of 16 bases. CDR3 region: CASSFGYEGLGNTIYF. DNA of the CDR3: TGTGCCAGCAGCTTCGGATATGAGGGTTTGGGAAACACCATATATTTT.

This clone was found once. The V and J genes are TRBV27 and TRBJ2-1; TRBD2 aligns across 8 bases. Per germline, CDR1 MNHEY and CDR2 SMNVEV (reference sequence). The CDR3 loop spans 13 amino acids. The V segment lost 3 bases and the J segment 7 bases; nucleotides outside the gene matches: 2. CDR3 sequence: CASSFGTSNEQFF. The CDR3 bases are TGTGCCAGCAGTTTTGGGACTAGTAATGAGCAGTTCTTC.

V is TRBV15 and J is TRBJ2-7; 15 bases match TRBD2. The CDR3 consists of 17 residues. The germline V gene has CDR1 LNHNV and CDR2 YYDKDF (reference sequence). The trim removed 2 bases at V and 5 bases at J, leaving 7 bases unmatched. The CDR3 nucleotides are TGTGCCACCAGCAGACGGACTAGCGGGGGGGATTCCCACGAGCAGTACTTC. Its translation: CATSRRTSGGDSHEQYF. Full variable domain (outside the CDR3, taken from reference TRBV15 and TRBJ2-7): DAMVIQNPRYQVTQFGKPVTLSCSQTLNHNVMYWYQQKSSQAPKLLFHYYDKDFNNEADTPDNFQSRRPNTSFCFLDIRSPGLGDTAMYLCATSRRTSGGDSHEQYFGPGTRLTVT.